The rows below give T cell receptor beta chains drawn from one sample of a study of blood T cell repertoires in COVID-19. Clones were read by immunoSEQ multiplex PCR, and TCRdb kept only the in-frame ones, dropping some. Here the sample spans over 55,000 clones, around 83% being singletons. Sequencing input: peripheral blood. The receptor source for this set is a man aged 50-60 years with COVID-19, enrolled during active disease. Both conserved end residues are trimmed from each CDR3.

V gene: TRBV7-3
CDR3 protein: ASSLGGPTDTQY

V gene: TRBV30
CDR3 protein: AYLGGRAQF

V gene: TRBV7-2
CDR3 protein: ASSQVNHGYT

V gene: TRBV7-8
CDR3 protein: ASSFRRDRVSNQPQH

V gene: TRBV28
CDR3 protein: ASSLGTGLREQY

V gene: TRBV5-6
CDR3 protein: ASSLLGTRRPYNEQF

V gene: TRBV4-1
CDR3 protein: ASSPYGTGKEKLF

V gene: TRBV6-5
CDR3 protein: ASSKGQLNYGYT

V gene: TRBV28
CDR3 protein: ASSVGVNTGLVDEKLF

V gene: TRBV25-1
CDR3 protein: ASSSGTSSYNEQF

V gene: TRBV28
CDR3 protein: ASSSPSRTGGHQPQH

V gene: TRBV6-6
CDR3 protein: ASTGSPNEKLF

V gene: TRBV30
CDR3 protein: AWRGREKLF

V gene: TRBV19
CDR3 protein: ASSVEATSYNEQF

V gene: TRBV28
CDR3 protein: ASSLTANNSPLH